The present entry profiles one TCR beta chain with its context. The target of this receptor is not known. Nothing much larger sits one base from this clone, and base qualities are not available. The data belong to a study of T cell repertoires in cytomegalovirus infection (dated by TCRdb to about 2019). For the wider study: Because public TCR beta signatures pointed to carriage of CMV infection together with the matching HLA type, the HLA type of each donor mattered for the analysis. The research as a whole found: Carriers of CMV infection plus the relevant HLA type were discriminated by the cumulative frequency of public TCR beta family members in the study cohort and in an independent roughly 320-donor cohort. The ex vivo response was dominated by HLA-C-restricted CMV-specific TCR beta clonotypes, and the single most frequent clonotype in two of eight donors was supplied by these HLA-C-restricted clonotypes.

Inclusive of the bounding cysteine and phenylalanine, the CDR3 is 17 residues long. Only the CDR3 DNA stays, 51 bases, in frame from base 1. The germline V gene yields SGHTA for CDR1 and FQGNSA for CDR2. Relative to germline, V is missing 2 bases and J is missing 2 bases, with 11 bases of the junction outside any gene match. Reads for this sample came from an Illumina HiSeq 1500. The public reads were reprocessed in TCRdb via fastp at Q25 and MiXCR, keeping in-frame beta chains. Rows matching on CDR3 protein sequence are summarized as one entry with the most common DNA and genes. This sample holds fewer than 550,000 distinct CDR3 sequences; approximately 25% were observed only once. The top ten constitute over 10% of the sample.

The chain was built from TRBV7-2 and TRBJ2-5, and 7 junctional nucleotides match TRBD2. Sequenced input: PBMCs. The source of this sequence is a human donor in good health (CMV status not recorded). Some clones in this sample may be carry-over from other donors' samples. The encoded CDR3 is CASSLTQGGTLQETQYF. The DNA sequence is TGTGCCAGCAGCTTAACCCAGGGAGGGACTTTACAAGAGACCCAGTACTTC.